Sequencing of this TCR beta chain was carried out in a study of T-cell memory formation after mild COVID-19. Germline V gives CDR1 SGHAT, CDR2 FQNNGV. The ends lost 1 base at V and 3 bases at J; junction bases unmatched: 4. The length of the CDR3 is 15 residues. On this clonotype: No antigen is known for it.

Study findings and constraints: The finding that pre-infection memory included some responding clones suggested that cross-reactive memory joined.

TCR alpha and TCR beta cDNA libraries with sample barcodes and UMIs came from 5'RACE using constant-segment primers. Via MiXCR, TCRdb re-called the 5' RACE reads, giving one row per CDR3 protein. Here the sample spans approximately 270,000 distinct CDR3 sequences, under 20% being singletons. The specimen was PBMCs or a T cell subset sorted from them (not recorded which). The sequence came from a man younger than 30 who had mild COVID-19 (a few samples of this study predate the infection). Cell type and time point are not known. The chain has TRBV11-2 and TRBJ2-3; TRBD2 matches at 7 bases. As DNA, the CDR3 is TGTGCCAGCAGCTTAGGGGGGGACTATACAGATACGCAGTATTTT. It specifies CASSLGGDYTDTQYF.